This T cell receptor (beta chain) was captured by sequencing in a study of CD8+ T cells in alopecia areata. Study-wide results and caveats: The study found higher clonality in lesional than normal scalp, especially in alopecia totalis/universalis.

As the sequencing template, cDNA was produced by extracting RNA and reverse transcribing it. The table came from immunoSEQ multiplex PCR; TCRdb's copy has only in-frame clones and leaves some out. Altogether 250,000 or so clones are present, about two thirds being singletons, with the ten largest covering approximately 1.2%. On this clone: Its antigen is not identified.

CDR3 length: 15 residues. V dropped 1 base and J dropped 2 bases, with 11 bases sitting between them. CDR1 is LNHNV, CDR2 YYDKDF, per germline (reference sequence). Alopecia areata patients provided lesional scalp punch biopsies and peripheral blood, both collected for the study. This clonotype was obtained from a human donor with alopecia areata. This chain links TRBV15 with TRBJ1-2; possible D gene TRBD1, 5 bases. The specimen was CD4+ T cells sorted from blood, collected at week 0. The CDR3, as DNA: TGTGCCACCAGCAGAGGGGGACTGCTAAACTATGGCTACACCTTC. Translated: CATSRGGLLNYGYTF.